One and the same sample provided the 23 T cell receptor beta chains below, sequenced in a study of vaccination and CD4 T cells after COVID-19. TCRdb passed the PCR reads through MiXCR, listing each CDR3 protein once. The sample records some 25,000 distinct CDR3 sequences, over 40% being singletons. This material consisted of CD4+ T cells from blood, taken before SARS-CoV-2 vaccination. These TCRs come from a human donor who had recovered from COVID-19.

The genes are TRBV6-2 or TRBV6-3 and TRBJ2-5; 10 bases map to TRBD2. V was pared by 5 bases and J by 5 bases, with 20 bases of the junction left unmatched. The germline V gene encodes CDR1 MNHEY and CDR2 SVGEGT. The CDR3 has 19 amino acids. CDR3 coding DNA: TGTGCCAGCAGTGCCAAGGGACTAGCGAGACTGCAGGATCGTGAGACCCAGTACTTC. This encodes CASSAKGLARLQDRETQYF.

Note on this clonotype: Compared with germline, one end of the junction differs, possibly owing to a read error. The V gene is TRBV6-1, the J gene TRBJ2-3, with 7 bases fitting TRBD1. Germline V gives CDR1 MNHNS, CDR2 SASEGT. The CDR3 runs to 17 residues. DNA of the CDR3: TGTGCCAGCAGTCAAGCCGGGACAGCCACTAGCACAGATACGCAGTATTTT. It specifies CASSQAGTATSTDTQYF.

The chain has TRBV19 and TRBJ1-5; D is unresolved. The CDR3 has 16 residues. From germline, CDR1 is LNHDA and CDR2 SQIVND (reference sequence). The V and J ends lost 3 bases and 4 bases respectively, with 16 bases between them. In nucleotides, the CDR3 is TGTGCCAGTAGTATTCAGTCTAATGTGGGGAATCAGCCCCAGCATTTT. Its translation: CASSIQSNVGNQPQHF.

Turning to this clonotype: A junction end diverges from the germline sequence, so it may reflect a read error. The chain is built from TRBV4-3 and TRBJ1-5; D ambiguous. Germline assignment: CDR1 LGHNA and CDR2 YSLEER. The CDR3 sequence is 13 residues long. The CDR3 nucleotides read TGCGTCAGCAGCCAATCTACAGTTCAGCCCCAGCATTTT. Translating it yields CVSSQSTVQPQHF.

The rearrangement links TRBV20-1 to TRBJ2-1; 12 bases line up with TRBD2. Trimming took 0 bases from V and 9 from J; bases not matched to a gene: 6. CDR1 is DFQATT and CDR2 is SNEGSKA in the germline V gene (reference sequence). The CDR3 covers 15 residues. In DNA, the CDR3 is TGCAGTGCTAGAGAAGGGCTAGCGGGAGGGCCTGAGCAGTTCTTC. Translated, it gives CSAREGLAGGPEQFF.

This clonotype was seen only a few times. This chain links TRBV27 with TRBJ2-5, with D perhaps being TRBD1 or TRBD2 (6 bases each). CDR1 and CDR2 (germline): MNHEY, SMNVEV (reference sequence). The germline V and J ends were trimmed by 7 bases and 5 bases, with 17 bases remaining between them. The CDR3 covers 14 residues. The DNA of the CDR3 is TGTGCCAGCATCCCCGAAGGGGGGTGGGAGACCCAGTACTTC. Protein sequence: CASIPEGGWETQYF.

This clonotype has a handful of counts. V usage is TRBV24-1 and J usage is TRBJ2-3; D is unresolved. CDR1 is KGHDR and CDR2 is SFDVKD in the germline V gene. Trimming took off 0 bases at V and 2 bases at J, with 5 bases between the two ends. The length of the CDR3 is 14 residues. The CDR3 sequence is CATSDLYLTDTQYF. The DNA of the CDR3 is TGTGCCACCAGTGATTTGTACCTCACAGATACGCAGTATTTT.

The genes are TRBV6-5 and TRBJ1-5, with 12 bases fitting TRBD1. This CDR3 comprises 15 residues. Germline V gene lookup returns CDR1 MNHEY and CDR2 SVGAGI. Germline trimming cut 2 bases from V and 6 bases from J; bases unmatched to any gene: 2. CDR3 residues: CASSYGTGGVQPQHF. The CDR3 nucleotides read TGTGCCAGCAGTTACGGGACAGGGGGCGTTCAGCCCCAGCATTTT.

The table lists this clonotype with a few counts. The chain has TRBV7-3 and TRBJ1-5; tentatively, D is TRBD1 (5 bases). The germline CDR1 and CDR2 sequences are SGHTA and FQGTGA. CDR3 size: 14 residues. Trimming left V 0 bases short and J 3 bases short, with 6 bases between. CDR3 residues: CASSLTGPNQPQHF. The CDR3 DNA is TGTGCCAGCAGCTTAACGGGGCCCAATCAGCCCCAGCATTTT.

This clonotype was found a few times. The chain links TRBV6-2 or TRBV6-3 to TRBJ2-7; TRBD2 might be the D (6 bases). V was shortened by 5 bases and J by 6 bases, with 11 bases between the two germline ends. The germline V gene has CDR1 MNHEY and CDR2 SVGEGT. The CDR3 loop spans 12 amino acids. The CDR3 loop is CASSALAPEQYF. Here the CDR3 DNA reads TGTGCCAGCAGTGCTCTAGCGCCCGAGCAGTACTTC.

Turning to this clonotype: Without the conserved terminal phenylalanine or tryptophan, this CDR3 likely stems from a read error. The rearrangement joins TRBV6-5 to TRBJ2-1, with a tentative D call TRBD2 (6 bases). CDR1 is MNHEY and CDR2 is SVGAGI in the germline V gene. The CDR3 sequence is 14 residues long. Trimming left V 2 bases short and J 10 bases short, with 15 bases between. The CDR3 DNA sequence: TGTGCCAGCAGTTACCGGGAGTCCCCATGGGAGCAGTTCATC. It specifies CASSYRESPWEQFI.

V and J are TRBV6-2 or TRBV6-3 and TRBJ2-2, with D tentatively TRBD1 or TRBD2 (5 bases each). Germline V gene lookup returns CDR1 MNHEY and CDR2 SVGEGT. The CDR3 extends over 16 amino acids. Trimming pared 5 bases from V and 3 bases from J, leaving 16 bases between. In nucleotides, the CDR3 is TGTGCCAGCAGTCCGCGGCAGGGAGTCGACACCGGGGAGCTGTTTTTT. Amino acid sequence: CASSPRQGVDTGELFF.

This clonotype was seen more than once but under ten times. The chain carries TRBV24-1 and TRBJ2-5, with TRBD2 identical over 13 bases. After removal of 4 bases from V and 4 bases from J, the junction contained 8 bases not matched to a gene. Germline V gives CDR1 KGHDR, CDR2 SFDVKD. There are 17 residues in the CDR3. The CDR3 is CATSDSKGLAGVETQYF. The CDR3 DNA reads as TGTGCCACCAGTGACTCGAAAGGACTAGCGGGAGTAGAGACCCAGTACTTC.

In this sample, this clonotype turned up a few times. The V and J genes are TRBV7-9 and TRBJ1-6, with TRBD1 matching 8 bases. The junction had 10 bases not matched to a gene; V was cut back by 3 bases and J by 3 bases. In germline, CDR1 is SEHNR, CDR2 FQNEAQ (reference sequence). The CDR3 length is 18 residues. The DNA for the CDR3 is TGTGCCAGCAGCTTTGGTTCGGGGACAGGAGACTATAATTCACCCCTCCACTTT. Its protein is CASSFGSGTGDYNSPLHF.

This rearrangement joins TRBV6-1 to TRBJ1-5, with D hard to call. Germline CDR1 and CDR2: MNHNS and SASEGT. The V and J ends lost 2 bases and 6 bases respectively, with 8 bases between them. The CDR3 extends over 13 amino acids. CDR3 nucleotides: TGTGCCAGCAGTGAAACAGTTGGTCAGCCCCAGCATTTT. Its translation: CASSETVGQPQHF.

The chain has TRBV6-1 and TRBJ1-1; D might be TRBD1 (5 bases). V was shortened by 5 bases and J by 1 base, with 11 bases between the two germline ends. This CDR3 has 14 residues. Germline CDR1 MNHNS, CDR2 SASEGT. CDR3: CASSTPGGNTEAFF. The DNA of the CDR3 is TGTGCCAGCAGTACTCCGGGGGGGAACACTGAAGCTTTCTTT.

This clonotype was counted a few times. The chain employs TRBV20-1 and TRBJ1-6, with D perhaps matching TRBD1 (6 bases). The CDR3 loop spans 16 amino acids. V dropped 6 bases and J dropped 0 bases, with 15 bases sitting between them. Germline values: CDR1 DFQATT, CDR2 SNEGSKA (reference sequence). The CDR3 DNA follows: TGCAGTGCGCTGCCCGACAGGATCTCCTATAATTCACCCCTCCACTTT. It codes for CSALPDRISYNSPLHF.

The chain combines TRBV20-1 with TRBJ1-6; 7 bases line up with TRBD1. Per the germline V gene, CDR1 is DFQATT and CDR2 is SNEGSKA (reference sequence). V was pared by 4 bases and J by 9 bases, with 6 bases of the junction left unmatched. This CDR3 is 13 amino acids long. The DNA of the CDR3 is TGCAGTGCTACAGGGGGTGGAGGTTCACCCCTCCACTTT. Translated: CSATGGGGSPLHF.

This rearrangement joins TRBV18 to TRBJ2-1; D is unclear. The V end lost 0 bases, the J end lost 0 bases, and 6 bases lay between the germline ends. The CDR3 covers 15 residues. The germline gives CDR1 KGHSH, CDR2 LQKENI. CDR3 bases: TGTGCCAGCTCACCACCGAGCAGCTCCTACAATGAGCAGTTCTTC. Encoded protein: CASSPPSSSYNEQFF.

This clonotype is judged medium-sized. The DNA for the CDR3 is TGTGCCACCAGCCCAGGGAGGTTGAACAATTCACCCCTCCACTTT. Its translation: CATSPGRLNNSPLHF. The V call is TRBV15, the J call TRBJ1-6; D is perhaps TRBD1 (5 bases). V was pared by 5 bases and J by 7 bases, with 15 bases between. The germline CDR1 and CDR2 sequences are LNHNV and YYDKDF (reference sequence). There are 15 residues in the CDR3.

This clonotype was counted between two and nine times. J is TRBJ1-4 and V is TRBV7-9; tentatively, D is TRBD1 (6 bases). The CDR3 has 16 amino acids. Germline CDR1 is SEHNR and CDR2 is FQNEAQ (reference sequence). V dropped 0 bases and J dropped 8 bases, with 16 bases sitting between them. CDR3 in DNA: TGTGCCAGCAGCTTAGCCAGCGGACAGTTTAGAGAAAAACTGTTTTTT. Amino acid sequence: CASSLASGQFREKLFF.

Worth noting for this clonotype: The germline gene is not matched at one end of the junction; a read error may be the cause. The chain recombines TRBV7-7 with TRBJ2-1, with 7 bases matching TRBD2. The germline V gene has CDR1 SSHAT and CDR2 FNYEAQ (reference sequence). This CDR3 is built from 16 residues. CDR3: CASSFGSSGSYNEQFF. CDR3 nucleotide sequence: TGTGCTAGCAGCTTTGGTTCTAGCGGTTCCTACAATGAGCAGTTCTTC.

The chain joins TRBV19 to TRBJ1-1; D gene ambiguous. The CDR3 contains 14 residues. Germline values: CDR1 LNHDA, CDR2 SQIVND (reference sequence). V lost 5 bases and J 1 base, leaving 11 bases between the germline ends. This chain's CDR3 is CASSEPIGNTEAFF. The CDR3 DNA sequence: TGTGCCAGTAGTGAACCCATTGGGAACACTGAAGCTTTCTTT.